A selection of T cell receptor beta chains follows, all from one sample in a study of shared clonotypes between healthy human individuals. Assay: immunoSEQ multiplex PCR; the TCRdb copy retains only in-frame clones and omits some. The table records about 480,000 clones, approximately 79% of them present only once. Sequenced sample: PBMCs. All receptors derive from a woman in her thirties or forties in good health. Some clones in this sample may be carry-over from other donors' samples. Each CDR3 is given with its conserved first and last residue. Each record gives: V gene, D gene, clone size, J gene, CDR3 DNA, CDR3 protein. D genes are given only for firm matches. Clone sizes are given selectively: once, few, many, or a class where the clone is expanded.

V: TRBV11-2
D: .
size: .
J: TRBJ2-1
DNA: TGTGCCAGCAGCTTAGAGGCGCAGTCCTACAATGAGCAGTTCTTC
CDR3: CASSLEAQSYNEQFF

V: TRBV7-9
D: .
size: .
J: TRBJ1-2
DNA: TGTGCCAGCATCCCTGGGACTTACTATGGCTACACCTTC
CDR3: CASIPGTYYGYTF

V: TRBV11-2
D: TRBD1
size: .
J: TRBJ1-1
DNA: TGTGCCAGCAGCTCCAGGGGGCCAATGAACACTGAAGCTTTCTTT
CDR3: CASSSRGPMNTEAFF

V: TRBV7-9
D: .
size: .
J: TRBJ1-1
DNA: TGTGCCAGCAGCCCGACCCCGATGAACACTGAAGCTTTCTTT
CDR3: CASSPTPMNTEAFF

V: TRBV28
D: .
size: .
J: TRBJ2-7
DNA: TGTGCCAGCAGTTCGGGAGCCCGCTCCGATTACGAGCAGTACTTC
CDR3: CASSSGARSDYEQYF

V: TRBV19
D: TRBD2
size: few
J: TRBJ2-1
DNA: TGTGCCAGTAGTTCCGGGACTAGCGGGAGGGCTGAGCAGTTCTTC
CDR3: CASSSGTSGRAEQFF

V: TRBV7-6
D: .
size: .
J: TRBJ2-1
DNA: TGTGCCAGCAGCAACCCGGAGCCTGGCAATGAGCAGTTCTTC
CDR3: CASSNPEPGNEQFF

V: TRBV14
D: .
size: .
J: TRBJ2-1
DNA: TGTGCCAGCAGCCAGAACATAGCGTTCAATGAGCAGTTCTTC
CDR3: CASSQNIAFNEQFF

V: TRBV25-1
D: .
size: .
J: TRBJ2-2
DNA: TGTGCCAGCAGACCGGAGAACACCGGGGAGCTGTTTTTT
CDR3: CASRPENTGELFF

V: TRBV4-3
D: .
size: .
J: TRBJ1-5
DNA: TGCGCCAGCAGCCGCTTCATTTGGGGCAATCAGCCCCAGCATTTT
CDR3: CASSRFIWGNQPQHF

V: TRBV19
D: TRBD1
size: .
J: TRBJ1-4
DNA: TGTGCCAGTAGTAGACAGGGTATACCTAATGAAAAACTGTTTTTT
CDR3: CASSRQGIPNEKLFF

V: TRBV27
D: .
size: .
J: TRBJ2-5
DNA: TGTGCCAGCAGTTGGAACAGGGAGGAGACCCAGTACTTC
CDR3: CASSWNREETQYF